This T cell receptor beta chain was obtained from a study of blood T cell repertoires in COVID-19. Study context: There were acute and convalescent COVID-19 samples, and they came from the United States, Italy and Spain. PBMCs, B-cell-depleted T cells, or T cells were the source of the cDNA or gDNA that made up the material.

Germline assignment: CDR1 MNHEY and CDR2 SVGEGT. The V segment lost 0 bases and the J segment 0 bases; nucleotides outside the gene matches: 10. This CDR3 is 19 amino acids long. The authors' processing: Counts of nucleated cells, estimated from reference gene primer amplification, were obtained. Clones were sequenced by immunoSEQ multiplex PCR, and TCRdb holds only the in-frame ones, with some missing. That table is the source of V, J and clone size, and D and trimming were worked out from the DNA. The data hold 120,000 to 150,000 clones, with around four fifths observed a single time. The origin of this receptor is a woman aged 40 to 49 with active or convalescent COVID-19. Sequenced material: peripheral blood. The chain uses TRBV6-2 or TRBV6-3 and TRBJ1-5, with 8 bases matching TRBD1. CDR3: CASSYSLGQENYSNQPQHF. The CDR3 DNA sequence: TGTGCCAGCAGTTACTCATTGGGACAGGAAAATTATAGCAATCAGCCCCAGCATTTT.